Listed here are 6 T cell receptor beta chains from one sample, sequenced in a study of early T cells in non-severe SARS-CoV-2 infection. TCRdb redid the calling of the 5' RACE reads with MiXCR, one entry per CDR3 protein. The data contain roughly 46,000 distinct CDR3 sequences, roughly 5% of them singletons. The sequenced sample was whole blood, obtained at baseline. The receptors were gathered from an adult who was a healthcare worker with PCR-confirmed SARS-CoV-2 infection or an uninfected control (not recorded which).

This clonotype showed up many times. The chain uses TRBV29-1 and TRBJ2-3; TRBD2 matches at 8 bases. V dropped 6 bases and J dropped 1; count of bases not matched to a gene: 9. Germline-derived CDR1 and CDR2 are SQVTM and ANQGSEA. The CDR3 has 15 residues. CDR3 residues: CSVTTSGVGTDTQYF. CDR3 DNA sequence: TGCAGCGTAACTACTAGCGGAGTCGGCACAGATACGCAGTATTTT.

This clonotype appeared many times. J is TRBJ2-4 and V is TRBV12-3 or TRBV12-4; D remains unclear. V lost 4 bases to trimming and J lost 8 bases, with 18 bases between them. The CDR3 spans 15 residues. The CDR3 spells CASSYSAEGADIQYF. The DNA for the CDR3 is TGTGCCAGCAGTTACAGCGCAGAAGGTGCGGACATTCAGTACTTC.

This chain links TRBV24-1 with TRBJ1-1; tentative D call: TRBD1 (6 bases). V lost 7 bases, J lost 3 bases, and 14 bases lay in between. This CDR3 spans 14 amino acids. Per germline, CDR1 KGHDR and CDR2 SFDVKD. The chain's CDR3 is CATSTGWGDTEAFF. CDR3 bases: TGTGCCACCAGCACAGGGTGGGGGGACACTGAAGCTTTCTTT.

This clonotype was seen at least ten times. CDR3: CASSARESGDNEQFF. Written as DNA, the CDR3 is TGTGCCAGCAGTGCCCGGGAAAGCGGGGACAATGAGCAGTTCTTC. The gene calls are TRBV6-1 and TRBJ2-1; 7 bases agree with TRBD2. The CDR3 is 15 residues long. Looked up from germline, CDR1 is MNHNS and CDR2 is SASEGT. With V trimmed by 4 bases and J by 5 bases, 8 bases remained unmatched.

Many counts were recorded for this clonotype. The rearrangement joins TRBV27 to TRBJ2-7, with 10 positions matching TRBD2. The CDR3 has 16 residues. Looked up from germline, CDR1 is MNHEY and CDR2 is SMNVEV (reference sequence). V shed 6 bases, J shed 2 bases, and the junction held 10 bases outside the gene matches. CDR3 sequence: CASSTKTSGKTYEQYF. The CDR3, as DNA: TGTGCCAGCAGCACAAAAACTAGCGGGAAAACCTACGAGCAGTACTTC.

The table lists this clonotype with many counts. The chain links TRBV20-1 to TRBJ2-5; the match to TRBD2 covers 13 bases. The V gene end was trimmed by 4 bases and the J gene end by 2 bases; junction bases not matched to a gene: 10. The CDR3 contains 17 residues. The V gene's germline CDR1 is DFQATT and CDR2 SNEGSKA (reference sequence). CDR3 bases: TGCAGTGCTAAGGGACTAGCGGGATTAAGATTGCAAGAGACCCAGTACTTC. Residues: CSAKGLAGLRLQETQYF.